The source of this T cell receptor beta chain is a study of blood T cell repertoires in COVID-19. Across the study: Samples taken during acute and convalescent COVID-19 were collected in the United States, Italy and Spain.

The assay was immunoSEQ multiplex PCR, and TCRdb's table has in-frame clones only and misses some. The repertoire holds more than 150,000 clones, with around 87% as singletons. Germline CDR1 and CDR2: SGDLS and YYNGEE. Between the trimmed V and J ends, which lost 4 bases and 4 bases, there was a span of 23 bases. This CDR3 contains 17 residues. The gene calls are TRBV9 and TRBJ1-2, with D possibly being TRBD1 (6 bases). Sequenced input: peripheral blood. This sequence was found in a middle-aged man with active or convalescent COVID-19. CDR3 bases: TGTGCCAGCAGCCCCGGATTAGAGGGGGTATTTCTCTATGGCTACACCTTC. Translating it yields CASSPGLEGVFLYGYTF.